These T cell receptor beta chains were read from a single sample in a study of blood T cell repertoires in COVID-19. TCRdb's copy holds only in-frame clones and misses some; the assay was immunoSEQ multiplex PCR. Of some 140,000 clones listed, just under 85% were seen once; the top ten hold around 13%. Sequencing used peripheral blood. These receptors were obtained from a human donor in a cohort sampled during active COVID-19. Both conserved end residues are part of each CDR3. A D gene is named only where the DNA matches it firmly. Only part of the rows carry a size: once, few, many, or a class if the clone is expanded.

CDR3aa	CDR3nt	v_gene	j_gene	len	abundance	d_gene
CASSTGNRGEYGYTF	TGTGCCAGCAGCACGGGGAACAGGGGGGAATATGGCTACACCTTC	TRBV7-9	TRBJ1-2	15	.	TRBD1
CASSPWGTGVSPLHF	TGTGCCAGCAGCCCTTGGGGGACAGGGGTTTCACCCCTCCACTTT	TRBV5-4	TRBJ1-6	15	few	TRBD1
CASSEMRGRGAEAFF	TGCGCCAGCAGTGAGATGAGGGGGCGAGGTGCTGAAGCTTTCTTT	TRBV10-2	TRBJ1-1	15	few	TRBD1
CASSEVGQGGQPQHF	TGTGCCAGCAGTGAGGTAGGACAGGGCGGGCAGCCCCAGCATTTT	TRBV6-1	TRBJ1-5	15	few	TRBD1
CASSVALLAGVEQFF	TGTGCCAGCAGCGTAGCACTCCTAGCGGGGGTTGAGCAGTTCTTC	TRBV9	TRBJ2-1	15	.	TRBD2
CASSQELTFGTEQYF	TGTGCCAGCAGCCAAGAACTTACGTTCGGTACCGAGCAGTACTTC	TRBV4-2	TRBJ2-7	15	once	.
CASSGGTGLSGEQFF	TGTGCCAGCAGTGGGGGGACAGGTCTTAGCGGTGAGCAGTTCTTC	TRBV2	TRBJ2-1	15	few	TRBD1
CASSLDRVSEQYF	TGTGCCAGCAGCTTGGATCGCGTCTCCGAGCAGTACTTC	TRBV5-6	TRBJ2-7	13	once	.
CASSVGQVESYNSPLHF	TGTGCCAGCAGCGTGGGACAGGTAGAAAGCTATAATTCACCCCTCCACTTT	TRBV21-1	TRBJ1-6	17	.	.
CASSQEGNEQYF	TGCGCCAGCAGCCAGGAGGGGAACGAGCAGTACTTC	TRBV4-1	TRBJ2-7	12	.	.
CASSRGSGGQETQYF	TGCGCCAGCAGCAGGGGTAGCGGGGGCCAAGAGACCCAGTACTTC	TRBV5-1	TRBJ2-5	15	.	TRBD2
CASSLTSGGVETQYF	TGTGCCAGCAGCTTAACCAGCGGGGGGGTAGAGACCCAGTACTTC	TRBV7-9	TRBJ2-5	15	.	TRBD2
CAWSVSGGADTQYF	TGTGCCTGGAGTGTATCAGGGGGCGCGGATACGCAGTATTTT	TRBV30	TRBJ2-3	14	.	TRBD1
CASSVPRQEETQYF	TGTGCCAGCAGCGTACCCCGACAGGAAGAGACCCAGTACTTC	TRBV7-9	TRBJ2-5	14	.	.
CASSSGIREQYF	TGTGCCAGCAGTTCAGGGATACGCGAGCAGTACTTC	TRBV6-5	TRBJ2-7	12	.	.
CASSQVGGSGTDTQYF	TGTGCCAGCAGCCAAGTGGGGGGTAGCGGCACAGATACGCAGTATTTT	TRBV4-2	TRBJ2-3	16	.	.
CASSLEQGRNTEAFF	TGTGCCAGCAGCTTAGAGCAGGGGAGGAACACTGAAGCTTTCTTT	TRBV7-2	TRBJ1-1	15	once	.
CASSFWEGEKLFF	TGTGCCAGCAGTTTCTGGGAGGGTGAAAAACTGTTTTTT	TRBV27	TRBJ1-4	13	.	.
CASKITGDTEAFF	TGTGCCAGTAAAATTACAGGGGATACTGAAGCTTTCTTT	TRBV19	TRBJ1-1	13	.	TRBD1
CASSVDRDTQYF	TGTGCCAGCAGCGTAGACCGGGATACGCAGTATTTT	TRBV9	TRBJ2-3	12	.	.
CASSIGGATINQPQHF	TGTGCCAGTAGTATAGGCGGGGCGACCATCAATCAGCCCCAGCATTTT	TRBV19	TRBJ1-5	16	.	.
CASSRGVRGYTF	TGTGCCAGCAGTCGGGGGGTCCGAGGCTACACCTTC	TRBV12-3/TRBV12-4	TRBJ1-2	12	few	.
CASSLAGGPNEQFF	TGTGCCAGCAGCTTAGCGGGGGGGCCCAATGAGCAGTTCTTC	TRBV11-2	TRBJ2-1	14	.	TRBD2
CASSQGLAGGTDTQYF	TGTGCCAGCAGCCAGGGACTAGCGGGGGGGACAGATACGCAGTATTTT	TRBV5-4	TRBJ2-3	16	.	TRBD2
CASSVIQETQYF	TGTGCCAGCAGTGTAATACAAGAGACCCAGTACTTC	TRBV11-2	TRBJ2-5	12	.	.
CASSLVVYEQYF	TGTGCCAGCAGCTTAGTAGTATACGAGCAGTACTTC	TRBV7-9	TRBJ2-7	12	.	.
CASSPPRQGAGELFF	TGTGCCAGTAGTCCACCGCGACAGGGGGCCGGGGAGCTGTTTTTT	TRBV19	TRBJ2-2	15	.	TRBD1
CASSYSGGGETQYF	TGTGCCAGCAGTTATAGCGGGGGTGGAGAGACCCAGTACTTC	TRBV11-2	TRBJ2-5	14	.	TRBD2
CASSYGGPNTGELFF	TGCGCCAGCAGCTACGGGGGGCCTAACACCGGGGAGCTGTTTTTT	TRBV5-1	TRBJ2-2	15	.	.
CSASGLVQGAYEQYF	TGCAGTGCTAGTGGACTGGTACAGGGGGCCTACGAGCAGTACTTC	TRBV20-1	TRBJ2-7	15	.	TRBD1
CATSRRSTSGAANTGELFF	TGTGCCACCAGCAGACGATCGACTAGCGGGGCCGCGAACACCGGGGAGCTGTTTTTT	TRBV15	TRBJ2-2	19	.	TRBD2
CASSLAVSYEQYF	TGTGCCAGCAGTTTAGCCGTTTCCTACGAGCAGTACTTC	TRBV12-3/TRBV12-4	TRBJ2-7	13	.	.
CASTLMRSGGKYF	TGTGCCAGCACCCTTATGCGAAGCGGGGGGAAGTACTTC	TRBV3-1/TRBV3-2	TRBJ2-5	13	.	TRBD2
CASRTERGEPFKTQYF	TGTGCCAGCAGGACGGAGCGGGGGGAACCTTTTAAGACCCAGTACTTC	TRBV2	TRBJ2-5	16	.	TRBD2
CASTNGQVDTEAFF	TGTGCCAGCACCAATGGACAGGTTGACACTGAAGCTTTCTTT	TRBV2	TRBJ1-1	14	few	TRBD1
CASNQDNEQFF	TGTGCCAGCAATCAGGACAATGAGCAGTTCTTC	TRBV7-9	TRBJ2-1	11	.	.
CASSLTQTEQYF	TGCGCCAGCAGTCTTACACAGACAGAGCAGTACTTC	TRBV4-1	TRBJ2-7	12	.	.
CASSAQTGNYGYTF	TGTGCCAGTAGTGCCCAAACAGGGAACTATGGCTACACCTTC	TRBV19	TRBJ1-2	14	.	.
CSAREVRGYTF	TGCAGTGCTAGAGAAGTGAGAGGCTACACCTTC	TRBV20-1	TRBJ1-2	11	once	.
CASSVGQNYTF	TGTGCCAGCAGCGTCGGACAGAACTACACCTTC	TRBV9	TRBJ1-2	11	.	.
CAVGGGRETQYF	TGTGCCGTCGGCGGGGGGAGAGAGACCCAGTACTTC	TRBV10-3	TRBJ2-5	12	.	TRBD2
CASSPGGERTGDYGYTF	TGTGCCAGCAGCCCAGGGGGCGAAAGGACTGGAGACTATGGCTACACCTTC	TRBV5-4	TRBJ1-2	17	few	TRBD1
CASSTRGGRQETQYF	TGTGCCAGCAGCACCCGCGGGGGGCGGCAAGAGACCCAGTACTTC	TRBV27	TRBJ2-5	15	.	TRBD2
CASSLTSNTGELFF	TGTGCCAGCAGCTTAACTTCGAACACCGGGGAGCTGTTTTTT	TRBV7-9	TRBJ2-2	14	.	.
CASSVYGGSTDTQYF	TGTGCCAGCAGCGTTTACGGGGGAAGCACAGATACGCAGTATTTT	TRBV9	TRBJ2-3	15	.	.
CASGLTGLAGLSYEQYF	TGTGCTAGTGGTTTGACCGGACTAGCGGGACTCTCCTACGAGCAGTACTTC	TRBV12-5	TRBJ2-7	17	.	TRBD2
CASSLVPQGPQHF	TGTGCCAGCAGCTTAGTCCCTCAGGGGCCCCAGCATTTT	TRBV7-8	TRBJ1-5	13	.	.
CASTQVGGGSYEQYF	TGCGCCAGCACCCAGGTGGGGGGTGGTTCCTACGAGCAGTACTTC	TRBV5-1	TRBJ2-7	15	.	.
CASTQSGGASYEQYF	TGCGCCAGCACCCAGAGCGGGGGGGCCTCCTACGAGCAGTACTTC	TRBV10-2	TRBJ2-7	15	.	TRBD2
CASSSGVSGQPQHF	TGTGCCAGCAGCTCAGGGGTTTCGGGACAGCCCCAGCATTTT	TRBV7-8	TRBJ1-5	14	few	.
CASSVRAWNEKLFF	TGTGCCAGTAGCGTGAGGGCGTGGAATGAAAAACTGTTTTTT	TRBV19	TRBJ1-4	14	once	.
CATTTRTGRGTEAFF	TGTGCCACAACGACCAGGACAGGCCGGGGCACTGAAGCTTTCTTT	TRBV10-3	TRBJ1-1	15	.	TRBD1
CASSAGNFYEQYF	TGTGCCAGCAGCGCAGGGAATTTCTACGAGCAGTACTTC	TRBV7-9	TRBJ2-7	13	.	.
CASSQTGAEGNTIYF	TGCGCCAGCAGTCAGACAGGGGCCGAAGGAAACACCATATATTTT	TRBV4-1	TRBJ1-3	15	.	TRBD1
CASSLAPGGTQETQYF	TGTGCCAGCAGCTTAGCCCCGGGGGGGACCCAAGAGACCCAGTACTTC	TRBV7-6	TRBJ2-5	16	.	TRBD2
CASSETGKEPQHF	TGTGCCAGCAGTGAAACGGGGAAGGAGCCCCAGCATTTT	TRBV6-1	TRBJ1-5	13	.	.
CASRTVGQGENQPQHF	TGTGCCAGTAGGACGGTCGGACAGGGGGAAAATCAGCCCCAGCATTTT	TRBV19	TRBJ1-5	16	.	TRBD1
CASSPQTTGTGGSTNEQFF	TGCGCCAGCAGCCCCCAGACCACCGGGACAGGGGGTTCCACCAATGAGCAGTTCTTC	TRBV4-1	TRBJ2-1	19	.	TRBD1
CASSPGQGAGDEQFF	TGCGCCAGCAGCCCGGGACAGGGGGCCGGTGATGAGCAGTTCTTC	TRBV5-1	TRBJ2-1	15	once	TRBD1
CASSLMTGGLNTGELFF	TGTGCCAGTAGTCTCATGACAGGGGGCCTTAACACCGGGGAGCTGTTTTTT	TRBV19	TRBJ2-2	17	.	TRBD1